These 3 T cell receptor beta chains share one sample of origin, sequenced in a study of cytomegalovirus exposure and HLA in healthy donors (dated by TCRdb to the late 2010s). Library preparation employed the immunoSEQ multiplex PCR assay. For the multiplex PCR, a mixture combining 60 forward primers for TCR Vbeta segments and 13 reverse primers for TCR Jbeta segments was used. Entries here come from immuneACCESS through TCRdb and include only in-frame sequences with V and J called. Some clones fail to appear in such tables; in the studies checked, an unresolved V gene covers under half of the shortfall, and the cause of the remainder is unknown. The sample table contains 65,000 to 85,000 clones; only one count was recorded for more than 60% of them. The top ten constitute 2.5% to 3.5% of the sample. Source material: PBMCs. These receptors all come from a man aged 45 to 65 in good health and CMV-seropositive.

The V call is TRBV19, the J call TRBJ1-5; the D gene is possibly TRBD1 (5 bases). The CDR3 totals 16 residues. The V and J ends lost 5 bases and 2 bases respectively, with 16 bases between them. Germline CDR1 is LNHDA and CDR2 is SQIVND (reference sequence). As DNA, the CDR3 is TGTGCCAGTAGTTTGAAACAGGTTGGGGGCAATCAGCCCCAGCATTTT. This codes for CASSLKQVGGNQPQHF.

This clone was counted once. At one boundary the junction diverges from the germline segment, which might be a read error. The V and J genes are TRBV7-6 and TRBJ2-4; 10 bases agree with TRBD1. Germline values: CDR1 SGHVS, CDR2 FNYEAQ. CDR3 length equals 16 residues. The CDR3 region has the DNA TGTGCCAGCAGCTTCGGGACAGGGGCGGCCAAAAACAGTCAGTACTTC. Translation: CASSFGTGAAKNSQYF.

The chain has TRBV11-2 and TRBJ2-2; TRBD2 might be the D (5 bases). In germline, CDR1 is SGHAT, CDR2 FQNNGV. There are 16 residues in the CDR3. Trimming stripped 1 base from V and 4 bases from J, with 13 bases between. The CDR3 DNA reads as TGTGCCAGCAGCTTAGGGACGGGCGAGGGCACCGGGGAGCTGTTTTTT. As protein: CASSLGTGEGTGELFF.